This T cell receptor beta chain comes out of a study of shared clonotypes between healthy human individuals. Points from the study as a whole: Sharing of clonotypes among donors was expected to vary with sequencing depth. The small donor group covered limited genetic and exposure diversity.

The run depth of the assay was deep. Assay used: immunoSEQ multiplex PCR; TCRdb lists only in-frame clones, some missing. The table records 2.3 million or so clones, 85% to 95% of them present only once. The CDR3 contains 13 residues. The V gene's germline CDR1 is GTSNPN and CDR2 SVGIG (reference sequence). Trimming cost V 0 bases and J 7 bases, with 10 bases left between them. To note about this clone: No antigen is known for it.

The CD4+ fraction was divided into a CD45RA+ naive subset and a CD45RA-negative memory subset. This sequence originates from a man aged 18 to 30 in good health. Some clones in this sample may be carry-over from other donors' samples. Sequenced sample: naive CD4+ T cells from PBMCs. Subset here: CD45RA+ positively selected. The V call is TRBV30, the J call TRBJ1-5; D is unresolved. The CDR3: CAWSVRDTQPQHF. CDR3 coding DNA: TGTGCCTGGAGTGTACGGGATACGCAGCCCCAGCATTTT.